This T cell receptor (beta chain) was sequenced in a study of cytomegalovirus exposure and HLA in healthy donors. Whole-study findings and limits: In most subjects, TCR beta sequences reportedly gave accurate predictions of HLA-A and HLA-B alleles. The likely origin of a cluster of highly shared sequence variants was a sequencing artifact.

Note on this clone: What it binds is not known.

Use of 60 Vbeta and 13 Jbeta primers characterized the PCR. Sequencing was performed with immunoSEQ multiplex PCR; in TCRdb, only in-frame clones are kept and a portion is missing. Among 150,000 to 200,000 clones listed, over 70% were seen once. Germline V CDR1 and CDR2: LNHNV, YYDKDF (reference sequence). V lost 1 base and J 2 bases, leaving 11 bases between the germline ends. The CDR3 totals 16 residues. The clonotype was recovered from a woman under 30 in good health and CMV-seropositive. Sequenced: PBMCs. J is TRBJ2-2 and V is TRBV15; TRBD1 is a possible D gene (6 bases). The CDR3 region has the DNA TGTGCCACCAGCAGAGGAGGGACATCCAACACCGGGGAGCTGTTTTTT. Encoded protein: CATSRGGTSNTGELFF.